What follows are 30 T cell receptor beta chains derived from one specimen sequenced in a study of a mutant IDH1 vaccine in newly diagnosed glioma. Assay used: immunoSEQ multiplex PCR; TCRdb lists only in-frame clones, some missing. The sample lists tens of thousands of clones, more than 80% seen once, with about 2.4% in the top ten. Time point reported: baseline, week 1 (first vaccination visit). The treatment is: pre-vaccination baseline after standard-of-care therapy. The sample consisted of PBMCs, taken from a glioma patient treated with radiotherapy, temozolomide or both. The receptors originated from a man aged 35 to 55 with glioma.

The J gene is TRBJ1-5, the V gene TRBV7-9; possible D gene TRBD1, 5 bases. Germline CDR1 is SEHNR and CDR2 is FQNEAQ (reference sequence). The CDR3 is made up of 12 amino acids. Trimming took off 3 bases at V and 6 bases at J, with 6 bases between the two ends. This CDR3 reads CASSLGVQPQHF. The CDR3 DNA is TGTGCCAGCAGCTTGGGGGTTCAGCCCCAGCATTTT. The whole variable domain, remainder taken from reference TRBV7-9 and TRBJ1-5, is DTGVSQNPRHKITKRGQNVTFRCDPISEHNRLYWYRQTLGQGPEFLTYFQNEAQLEKSRLLSDRFSAERPKGSFSTLEIQRTEQGDSAMYLCASSLGVQPQHFGDGTRLSIL.

A note on this clone: Other DNA sequences in the sample encode the same CDR3. This chain joins TRBV6-1 and TRBJ2-3; 8 bases are shared with TRBD1. Unmatched junction bases numbered 8, after V lost 6 bases and J lost 3 bases. Per germline, CDR1 MNHNS and CDR2 SASEGT. The CDR3 totals 15 residues. The CDR3 DNA is TGTGCCAGCAGCCTCGTCAGGGGGCGGACAGATACGCAGTATTTT. It is translated as CASSLVRGRTDTQYF.

This clone was found once. The V call is TRBV6-4, the J call TRBJ1-1; possibly TRBD1 for D (6 bases). Trimming removed 6 bases from V and 5 bases from J, with 13 bases in between. CDR1 MRHNA and CDR2 SNTAGT come from the germline V gene. This CDR3 region has 13 residues. DNA of the CDR3: TGTGCCAGCAGGAGCAGGGGCAGTACTGAAGCTTTCTTT. This encodes CASRSRGSTEAFF.

The V call is TRBV7-2, the J call TRBJ2-5; no firm D call. Germline CDR1 is SGHTA and CDR2 is FQGNSA. The CDR3 spans 15 residues. V lost 3 bases to trimming and J lost 4 bases, with 15 bases between them. CDR3 protein: CASSFVAGVGETQYF. The CDR3 DNA sequence: TGTGCCAGCAGCTTTGTCGCTGGGGTTGGAGAGACCCAGTACTTC.

The chain combines TRBV6-5 with TRBJ2-7; D is undetermined. The CDR3 consists of 13 residues. CDR1 is MNHEY and CDR2 is SVGAGI in the germline V gene. Trimming left V 8 bases short and J 2 bases short, with 13 bases between. CDR3 amino acids: CASGLSGPYEQYF. CDR3 coding DNA: TGTGCCAGCGGCCTATCGGGTCCCTACGAGCAGTACTTC.

The rearrangement uses TRBV19 and TRBJ1-1, with D possibly being TRBD1 (5 bases). CDR1 is LNHDA and CDR2 is SQIVND in the germline V gene (reference sequence). V gave up 4 bases and J gave up 1 base, with 7 bases separating them. The CDR3 is made up of 13 amino acids. The CDR3 sequence is CASSTTGNTEAFF. The CDR3 DNA sequence: TGTGCCAGTAGTACAACAGGGAACACTGAAGCTTTCTTT.

The genes are TRBV21-1 and TRBJ2-7; TRBD2 is taken as the D call from the table, unchecked against the DNA. TRBV21-1 is reported as a pseudogene. The CDR3 is made up of 14 amino acids. CDR3 amino acids: CASSKAWRNYEQYF. CDR3 nucleotide sequence: TGTGCCAGCAGCAAAGCGTGGCGGAACTACGAGCAGTACTTC.

This chain connects TRBV13 to TRBJ2-4, with TRBD2 matching 7 bases. The V segment lost 6 bases and the J segment 7 bases; nucleotides outside the gene matches: 9. This CDR3 comprises 14 residues. Germline-derived CDR1 and CDR2 are PRHDT and FYEKMQ (reference sequence). This CDR3 is CASSPGGGLNIQYF. CDR3 nucleotide sequence: TGTGCCAGCAGTCCGGGGGGTGGTTTGAACATTCAGTACTTC.

CDR3 loop: CASSYSRWGGGYTF. The CDR3 coding sequence is TGTGCCAGCAGTTACTCGAGGTGGGGCGGGGGCTACACCTTC. This sequence joins TRBV6-5 and TRBJ1-2, with D perhaps TRBD1 (5 bases). The CDR3 contains 14 residues. Germline loops: CDR1 MNHEY, CDR2 SVGAGI. Trimming took 0 bases from V and 8 from J, leaving 13 bases between them.

The CDR3 loop is CASSPPASGSTGELFF. In DNA, the CDR3 is TGTGCCAGCTCACCACCAGCTAGCGGGAGCACCGGGGAGCTGTTTTTT. The rearrangement uses TRBV18 and TRBJ2-2, with TRBD2 matching 10 bases. The germline V gene has CDR1 KGHSH and CDR2 LQKENI. This CDR3 spans 16 amino acids. V shed 0 bases and J 4 bases; nucleotides not matched to a gene: 2.

The genes are TRBV27 and TRBJ2-5; TRBD1 is a possible D gene (6 bases). V lost 2 bases to trimming and J lost 5 bases, with 6 bases between them. The CDR3 has 12 residues. Per germline, CDR1 MNHEY and CDR2 SMNVEV (reference sequence). CDR3 region: CASSLQGETQYF. The CDR3 DNA reads TGTGCCAGCAGTTTACAGGGGGAGACCCAGTACTTC.

This clone appeared once. V usage is TRBV19 and J usage is TRBJ2-2; D unclear. Between the trimmed V and J ends, which lost 3 bases and 9 bases, there was a span of 5 bases. Germline V lookup: CDR1 LNHDA, CDR2 SQIVND (reference sequence). The CDR3 runs to 11 residues. The CDR3 DNA reads as TGTGCCAGTAGTATGGCCCGGGAGCTGTTTTTT. Protein: CASSMARELFF.

This chain links TRBV7-2 with TRBJ2-5; possible D gene TRBD2, 6 bases. V was cut by 5 bases and J by 2 bases, with 15 bases left in between. Germline CDR1 and CDR2: SGHTA and FQGNSA. This CDR3 has 15 amino acids. Here the CDR3 reads CASSRLGTLQETQYF. For the CDR3, the DNA is TGTGCCAGCAGCCGCTTAGGGACTCTGCAAGAGACCCAGTACTTC.

This chain links TRBV6-1 with TRBJ1-5; TRBD1 matches at 7 bases. The CDR3 extends over 14 amino acids. Trimming at V came to 7 bases and at J to 4 bases, leaving 7 bases not matched to a gene. From germline, CDR1 is MNHNS and CDR2 SASEGT. In DNA form, the CDR3 reads TGTGCCAGCAAAGACAGGGTGGGGAATCAGCCCCAGCATTTT. It is translated as CASKDRVGNQPQHF.

The chain carries TRBV10-3 and TRBJ1-1, with a possible D match to TRBD1 (5 bases). Looked up from germline, CDR1 is ENHRY and CDR2 is SYGVKD. CDR3 length: 16 amino acids. Trimming stripped 0 bases from V and 4 bases from J, with 15 bases between. The CDR3 bases are TGTGCCATCAGTGAGTCGATTGGCAGGGAGACCACTGAAGCTTTCTTT. It is translated as CAISESIGRETTEAFF.

The chain recombines TRBV25-1 with TRBJ1-1, with 7 bases matching TRBD1. Germline V gene lookup returns CDR1 MGHDK and CDR2 SYGVNS. The V gene end was trimmed by 7 bases and the J gene end by 4 bases; junction bases not matched to a gene: 9. The CDR3 has 14 residues. In DNA, the CDR3 is TGTGCCAGCACGCGACAGGGATCGGCCACTGAAGCTTTCTTT. Translating gives CASTRQGSATEAFF.

This clone was seen only once. This chain links TRBV4-1 with TRBJ1-2; D is unclear. Looked up from germline, CDR1 is MGHRA and CDR2 is YSYEKL. V was clipped by 0 bases and J by 8 bases, with 16 bases between them. The CDR3 is 15 amino acids. CDR3 protein: CASSQDRATTIGYTF. CDR3 nucleotides: TGCGCCAGCAGCCAAGATAGGGCCACTACTATAGGCTACACCTTC.

The V and J genes are TRBV5-4 and TRBJ2-3; 9 bases are shared with TRBD2. V lost 6 bases, J lost 3 bases, and 2 bases stayed unmatched. CDR1 and CDR2 from the germline V gene are SGHNT and YYREEE (reference sequence). The CDR3 loop spans 13 amino acids. This CDR3 is CASILAGTDTQYF. CDR3 nucleotide sequence: TGTGCCAGCATCCTAGCGGGGACAGATACGCAGTATTTT.

The rearrangement joins TRBV19 to TRBJ2-1, with 11 bases fitting TRBD2. Germline lookup yields CDR1 LNHDA and CDR2 SQIVND (reference sequence). The CDR3 runs 17 residues. With V trimmed by 5 bases and J by 6 bases, 12 bases remained unmatched. The CDR3 nucleotides read TGTGCCAGTAGTTCCTCGACTAGCGGGAAGGAAGTCAATGAGCAGTTCTTC. Translation: CASSSSTSGKEVNEQFF.

J is TRBJ2-5 and V is TRBV5-1, with TRBD1 matching over 7 bases. Germline assignment: CDR1 SGHRS and CDR2 YFSETQ. The ends lost 0 bases at V and 5 bases at J; junction bases unmatched: 7. There are 15 residues in the CDR3. This chain's CDR3 is CASSLERGPLETQYF. The CDR3 coding sequence is TGCGCCAGCAGCTTGGAAAGGGGGCCCTTGGAGACCCAGTACTTC.

V and J are TRBV5-4 and TRBJ2-3, with D uncertain. There are 13 residues in the CDR3. Per the germline V gene, CDR1 is SGHNT and CDR2 is YYREEE (reference sequence). The V gene lost 4 bases and the J gene lost 6 bases, with 12 bases spanning the gap. In DNA, the CDR3 is TGTGCCAGCAGCCCCGATCTAGGCGATACGCAGTATTTT. Translated, it gives CASSPDLGDTQYF.

This clone was counted a few times. The chain employs TRBV19 and TRBJ2-1; TRBD2 matches at 8 bases. The V gene's germline CDR1 is LNHDA and CDR2 SQIVND (reference sequence). CDR3 length equals 15 residues. V lost 6 bases, J lost 4 bases, and 8 bases stayed unmatched. The CDR3 DNA reads as TGTGCCAGTAGAAATTTGCGGGGGGATTACAATGAGCAGTTCTTC. It is translated as CASRNLRGDYNEQFF.

The chain combines TRBV25-1 with TRBJ2-2, with 7 bases matching TRBD2. Trimming removed 10 bases from V and 5 bases from J; junction bases left unmatched: 13. The CDR3 has 15 residues. Germline V gives CDR1 MGHDK, CDR2 SYGVNS. CDR3 sequence reads: CATPPGLVYTGELFF. The DNA of the CDR3 is TGTGCCACCCCTCCAGGACTAGTATATACCGGGGAGCTGTTTTTT.

The rearrangement links TRBV6-6 to TRBJ1-1; D is possibly TRBD1 (6 bases). Deletions cut 7 bases from V and 6 bases from J, with 12 bases between. CDR1 and CDR2 (germline): MNHNY, SVGAGI (reference sequence). The CDR3 consists of 12 residues. CDR3 region: CASTVQGPEAFF. The DNA for the CDR3 is TGTGCCAGCACCGTACAGGGCCCTGAAGCTTTCTTT.

This rearrangement joins TRBV5-4 to TRBJ2-3; 9 bases are a match to TRBD2. J lost 4 bases, V lost 2 bases, and 5 bases had no gene match. This CDR3 has 15 residues. Germline V gene data show CDR1 as SGHNT and CDR2 as YYREEE (reference sequence). The CDR3 coding sequence is TGTGCCAGCAGCTTTTTAGCGGGAGCAGCAGATACGCAGTATTTT. Translation gives CASSFLAGAADTQYF.

V is TRBV19 and J is TRBJ2-7; D is perhaps TRBD1 (6 bases). Germline-derived CDR1 and CDR2 are LNHDA and SQIVND (reference sequence). This CDR3 has 13 amino acids. V lost 3 bases to trimming and J lost 0 bases, with 6 bases between them. The CDR3 loop is CASSMTGSYEQYF. DNA for the CDR3: TGTGCCAGTAGTATGACAGGCTCCTACGAGCAGTACTTC.

The rearrangement joins TRBV28 to TRBJ2-7; D not resolved. The CDR3 is made up of 15 amino acids. Deletions cut 4 bases from V and 0 bases from J, with 13 bases between. Germline V gives CDR1 MDHEN, CDR2 SYDVKM. CDR3 in amino acids: CASSSAEIFSYEQYF. As DNA, the CDR3 is TGTGCCAGCAGTTCGGCGGAGATATTCTCCTACGAGCAGTACTTC. Full variable domain (remainder filled in from reference TRBV28 and TRBJ2-7): DVKVTQSSRYLVKRTGEKVFLECVQDMDHENMFWYRQDPGLGLRLIYFSYDVKMKEKGDIPEGYSVSREKKERFSLILESASTNQTSMYLCASSSAEIFSYEQYFGPGTRLTVT.

The chain employs TRBV4-1 and TRBJ1-1; D is unclear. CDR1 is MGHRA, CDR2 YSYEKL, per germline. The ends were cut back, 1 base at V and 10 bases at J, with 16 bases in the middle. The CDR3 runs 14 residues. The CDR3 here is CASSQAAKGRSAFF. The CDR3 bases are TGCGCCAGCAGCCAAGCGGCCAAGGGAAGGTCAGCTTTCTTT.

The chain carries TRBV7-8 and TRBJ1-2; 7 positions match TRBD1. The junction had 11 bases not matched to a gene; V was cut back by 6 bases and J by 7 bases. The germline gives CDR1 SGHVS, CDR2 FQNEAQ. The CDR3 totals 14 residues. CDR3 region: CASSFDRDRSGYTF. The CDR3 DNA follows: TGTGCCAGCAGTTTCGACAGGGACAGATCTGGCTACACCTTC. Supplemented by reference TRBV7-8 and TRBJ1-2, the full variable domain reads GAGVSQSPRYKVAKRGQDVALRCDPISGHVSLFWYQQALGQGPEFLTYFQNEAQLDKSGLPSDRFFAERPEGSVSTLKIQRTQQEDSAVYLCASSFDRDRSGYTFGSGTRLTVV.

The rearrangement uses TRBV27 and TRBJ1-2, with 9 bases fitting TRBD1. This CDR3 spans 14 amino acids. Per the germline V gene, CDR1 is MNHEY and CDR2 is SMNVEV (reference sequence). The V gene end was trimmed by 10 bases and the J gene end by 8 bases; junction bases not matched to a gene: 14. CDR3 sequence (DNA): TGTGCCATCAAGACAGGGGGTGCTCTGGACGGCTACACCTTC. Amino acid sequence: CAIKTGGALDGYTF.